These 21 T cell receptor beta chains were sequenced from one sample in a study of blood T cell repertoires in COVID-19. TCRdb's table, derived via immunoSEQ multiplex PCR, lists solely in-frame clones and lacks some. The table has 120,000 or so clones, about 80% seen once; the top ten hold 3.8%. The sample was peripheral blood. All receptors come from a woman aged 45-59 years with acute or convalescent COVID-19.

The chain recombines TRBV5-4 with TRBJ2-6; TRBD1 agrees at 7 bases. This CDR3 is 16 amino acids long. V shed 1 base and J 0 bases; nucleotides not matched to a gene: 1. Germline-derived CDR1 and CDR2 are SGHNT and YYREEE (reference sequence). The CDR3 nucleotides read TGTGCCAGCAGCTTGCCAGGGGGCTCTGGGGCCAACGTCCTGACTTTC. Residues: CASSLPGGSGANVLTF.

This chain uses TRBV4-2 with TRBJ2-1; TRBD2 is a possible D gene (6 bases). Trimming stripped 0 bases from V and 1 base from J, with 7 bases between. CDR1 is LGHNA, CDR2 YNFKEQ, per germline. CDR3 size: 15 residues. The CDR3, as DNA: TGTGCCAGCAGCCAAGAAGGGACTTCCTACAATGAGCAGTTCTTC. This encodes CASSQEGTSYNEQFF.

V usage is TRBV7-8 and J usage is TRBJ2-3, with D possibly matching TRBD2 (6 bases). Trimming removed 4 bases at V and 2 bases at J, with 10 bases between. This CDR3 is built from 14 residues. Germline-derived CDR1 and CDR2 are SGHVS and FQNEAQ. The chain's CDR3 is CASSSLDYTDTQYF. The DNA for the CDR3 is TGTGCCAGCAGCTCGCTGGACTACACAGATACGCAGTATTTT.

The gene calls are TRBV18 and TRBJ1-2; TRBD1 matches at 9 bases. Germline V gives CDR1 KGHSH, CDR2 LQKENI. The CDR3 covers 18 residues. J was trimmed by 4 bases and V by 6 bases; bases with no gene match: 18. The CDR3 protein is CASSPRPQQGAKSYGYTF. The CDR3 coding sequence is TGTGCCAGCTCGCCCAGGCCACAACAGGGGGCGAAAAGCTATGGCTACACCTTC.

The chain joins TRBV7-9 to TRBJ1-4; no clear D. The germline V gene encodes CDR1 SEHNR and CDR2 FQNEAQ (reference sequence). V was shortened by 5 bases and J by 5 bases, with 9 bases between the two germline ends. The CDR3 extends over 13 amino acids. The CDR3 loop is CASSQAENEKLFF. The CDR3 DNA follows: TGTGCCAGCAGCCAAGCGGAGAATGAAAAACTGTTTTTT. Using reference TRBV7-9 and TRBJ1-4 for the parts outside the CDR3, the full variable domain is DTGVSQNPRHKITKRGQNVTFRCDPISEHNRLYWYRQTLGQGPEFLTYFQNEAQLEKSRLLSDRFSAERPKGSFSTLEIQRTEQGDSAMYLCASSQAENEKLFFGSGTQLSVL.

The rearrangement uses TRBV5-5 and TRBJ1-5; D might be TRBD1 (6 bases). Deletions cut 0 bases from V and 7 bases from J, with 11 bases between. CDR1 SGHKS and CDR2 YYEKEE come from the germline V gene (reference sequence). This CDR3 region has 14 residues. CDR3 loop: CASSLAAGEQPQHF. In DNA, the CDR3 is TGTGCCAGCAGCTTGGCGGCAGGGGAGCAGCCCCAGCATTTT.

This clone was found a few times. This chain uses TRBV5-1 with TRBJ2-1; 9 positions agree with TRBD2. The germline V gene has CDR1 SGHRS and CDR2 YFSETQ. With V trimmed by 3 bases and J by 8 bases, 9 bases remained unmatched. This CDR3 has 15 amino acids. The CDR3 reads CASSSSGGPVDEQFF. CDR3 sequence (DNA): TGCGCCAGCAGCTCGAGCGGGGGGCCCGTGGATGAGCAGTTCTTC.

V and J are TRBV3-1 (or the pseudogene TRBV3-2) and TRBJ2-1, with 11 bases identical to TRBD1. The CDR3 runs to 14 residues. The germline gives CDR1 LGHDT, CDR2 YNNKEL (reference sequence). V shed 6 bases and J 7 bases; nucleotides not matched to a gene: 5. The CDR3 DNA is TGTGCCAGCAGGCTCGGACAGGGGGCGAATGAGCAGTTCTTC. Its protein is CASRLGQGANEQFF.

V gene TRBV3-1 (or the pseudogene TRBV3-2) combines with J gene TRBJ2-1; TRBD2 aligns across 7 bases. The CDR3 consists of 14 residues. The V segment lost 2 bases and the J segment 10 bases; nucleotides outside the gene matches: 8. The V gene's germline CDR1 is LGHDT and CDR2 YNNKEL (reference sequence). CDR3 amino acids: CASSQREGTGEQFF. The CDR3 nucleotides are TGTGCCAGCAGCCAAAGGGAGGGAACGGGGGAGCAGTTCTTC.

The chain's CDR3 is CASIPHGQGNTEAFF. The CDR3 coding sequence is TGTGCCAGTATTCCCCACGGACAGGGGAACACTGAAGCTTTCTTT. The J gene is TRBJ1-1, the V gene TRBV19; 8 positions match TRBD1. This CDR3 has 15 residues. Germline V gene lookup returns CDR1 LNHDA and CDR2 SQIVND (reference sequence). The V segment lost 7 bases and the J segment 1 base; nucleotides outside the gene matches: 8.

The rearrangement links TRBV19 to TRBJ1-1; D is possibly TRBD1 (5 bases). Germline CDR1 and CDR2: LNHDA and SQIVND (reference sequence). The V end lost 5 bases, the J end lost 4 bases, and 11 bases lay between the germline ends. This CDR3 is 13 amino acids long. The CDR3 nucleotides read TGTGCCAGTAGTGGGACTTCCAGCACTGAAGCTTTCTTT. It yields the protein CASSGTSSTEAFF.

The CDR3 nucleotides read TGCGCCAGCAGCCGAGGGGGTTTCATCTCCTACGAGCAGTACTTC. Protein product: CASSRGGFISYEQYF. The chain combines TRBV4-1 with TRBJ2-7, with a weak D call TRBD1 (6 bases). CDR1 and CDR2 (germline): MGHRA, YSYEKL. V dropped 4 bases and J dropped 0 bases, with 13 bases sitting between them. This CDR3 is 15 amino acids long.

The rearrangement joins TRBV11-1 to TRBJ2-7; D is perhaps TRBD1 (7 bases). Looked up from germline, CDR1 is SGHAT and CDR2 is FQDESV (reference sequence). V was pared by 5 bases and J by 0 bases, with 14 bases between. This CDR3 spans 15 amino acids. CDR3 residues: CASSQGGQISYEQYF. The CDR3 DNA reads TGTGCCAGCAGCCAGGGGGGACAAATCTCCTACGAGCAGTACTTC.

The CDR3, as DNA: TGTGCCACCTCCCGAGGACAGCATAACACTGAAGCTTTCTTT. Translating gives CATSRGQHNTEAFF. J is TRBJ1-1 and V is TRBV6-5, with D maybe TRBD1 (6 bases). The CDR3 contains 14 residues. V was shortened by 10 bases and J by 2 bases, with 17 bases between the two germline ends. Germline V gene lookup returns CDR1 MNHEY and CDR2 SVGAGI.

The rearrangement links TRBV15 to TRBJ2-7; weak D call: TRBD2 (5 bases). The CDR3 sequence is 16 residues long. CDR1 is LNHNV, CDR2 YYDKDF, per germline (reference sequence). Trimming left V 0 bases short and J 1 base short, with 13 bases between. CDR3 amino acids: CATSRDASRASYEQYF. CDR3 sequence (DNA): TGTGCCACCAGCAGAGACGCCTCGCGGGCGTCCTACGAGCAGTACTTC.

The chain is built from TRBV15 and TRBJ2-5, with 7 positions matching TRBD1. With 0 bases clipped from V and 2 bases from J, the junction kept 6 bases outside the gene matches. The CDR3 sequence is 16 residues long. Germline V gene data show CDR1 as LNHNV and CDR2 as YYDKDF (reference sequence). The CDR3: CATSRDWTGEQETQYF. CDR3 sequence (DNA): TGTGCCACCAGCAGAGATTGGACAGGAGAACAAGAGACCCAGTACTTC.

The table lists this clone with a few counts. V is TRBV28 and J is TRBJ1-1; possibly TRBD1 for D (6 bases). The V end lost 6 bases, the J end lost 2 bases, and 10 bases lay between the germline ends. This CDR3 spans 13 amino acids. Germline values: CDR1 MDHEN, CDR2 SYDVKM. CDR3 nucleotide sequence: TGTGCCAGCAGCAAAGGGGGAAACACTGAAGCTTTCTTT. Amino acid sequence: CASSKGGNTEAFF.

This clone was found once. The chain links TRBV2 to TRBJ2-3, with TRBD2 matching over 14 bases. The CDR3 runs to 15 residues. Per the germline V gene, CDR1 is SNHLY and CDR2 is FYNNEI. The V and J ends lost 6 bases and 4 bases, in that order; junction bases with no gene match: 3. For the CDR3, the DNA is TGTGCCAGCAGGGGGACTAGCGGGAGAGCAGATACGCAGTATTTT. Residues: CASRGTSGRADTQYF.

This rearrangement joins TRBV5-1 to TRBJ2-2, with D perhaps matching TRBD2 (6 bases). V was cut by 4 bases and J by 4 bases, with 11 bases left in between. This CDR3 has 14 amino acids. Germline V gene lookup returns CDR1 SGHRS and CDR2 YFSETQ. The CDR3 spells CASSPSVATGELFF. DNA for the CDR3: TGCGCCAGCAGCCCTAGCGTGGCCACCGGGGAGCTGTTTTTT.

The rearrangement uses TRBV5-1 and TRBJ2-1; TRBD1 agrees at 9 bases. V dropped 1 base and J dropped 3; count of bases not matched to a gene: 2. The CDR3 is 15 amino acids. Germline CDR1 and CDR2: SGHRS and YFSETQ. The CDR3 coding sequence is TGCGCCAGCAGCTTGACGGGACAGGGCTACAATGAGCAGTTCTTC. Translating it yields CASSLTGQGYNEQFF.

The table lists this clone with a count of one. The rearrangement uses TRBV6-1 and TRBJ1-2; 8 positions match TRBD1. CDR3 size: 15 residues. The germline CDR1 and CDR2 sequences are MNHNS and SASEGT. Trimming took 0 bases from V and 4 from J; bases not matched to a gene: 4. The chain's CDR3 is CASSEARGTGYGYTF. The CDR3 DNA reads TGTGCCAGCAGTGAAGCGCGTGGGACAGGCTATGGCTACACCTTC.